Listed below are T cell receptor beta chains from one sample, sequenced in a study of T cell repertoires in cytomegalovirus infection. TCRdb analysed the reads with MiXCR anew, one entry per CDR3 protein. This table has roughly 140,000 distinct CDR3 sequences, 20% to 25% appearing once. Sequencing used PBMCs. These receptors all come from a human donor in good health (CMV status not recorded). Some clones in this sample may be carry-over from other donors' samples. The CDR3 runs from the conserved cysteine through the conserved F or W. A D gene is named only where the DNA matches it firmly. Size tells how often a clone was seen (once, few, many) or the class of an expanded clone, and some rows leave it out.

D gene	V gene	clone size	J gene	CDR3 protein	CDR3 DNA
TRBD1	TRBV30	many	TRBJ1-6	CAWRTGDNSPLHF	TGTGCCTGGAGGACAGGGGATAATTCACCCCTCCACTTT
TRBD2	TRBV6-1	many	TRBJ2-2	CASSYGLVNTGELFF	TGTGCCAGCAGCTACGGACTAGTCAACACCGGGGAGCTGTTTTTT
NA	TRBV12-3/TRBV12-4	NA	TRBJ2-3	CASSPYGARTDTQYF	TGTGCCAGCAGTCCCTATGGGGCACGCACAGATACGCAGTATTTT
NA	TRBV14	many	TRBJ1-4	CASSQRSGNEKLFF	TGTGCCAGCAGCCAAAGAAGCGGGAATGAAAAACTGTTTTTT
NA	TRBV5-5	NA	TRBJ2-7	CASSSEDYEQYF	TGTGCCAGCAGCTCGGAAGACTACGAGCAGTACTTC
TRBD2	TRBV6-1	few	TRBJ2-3	CASSLAGGLTDTQYF	TGTGCCAGCAGTCTAGCGGGAGGCCTCACAGATACGCAGTATTTT
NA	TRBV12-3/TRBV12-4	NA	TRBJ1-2	CASSLGRYGYTF	TGTGCCAGCAGTTTAGGGAGATATGGCTACACCTTC
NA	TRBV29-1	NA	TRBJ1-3	CSVDGGRAGGSGNTIYF	TGCAGCGTTGACGGCGGCAGGGCCGGAGGCTCTGGAAACACCATATATTTT
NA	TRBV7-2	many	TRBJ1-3	CASSLGGLSGNTIYF	TGTGCCAGCAGCTTAGGCGGACTCTCTGGAAACACCATATATTTT
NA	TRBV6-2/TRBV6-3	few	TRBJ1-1	CASSILTAKTEAFF	TGTGCCAGCAGTATATTGACAGCGAAGACTGAAGCTTTCTTT
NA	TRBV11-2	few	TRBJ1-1	CASSLGGRMNTEAFF	TGTGCCAGCAGCTTAGGGGGGAGAATGAACACTGAAGCTTTCTTT
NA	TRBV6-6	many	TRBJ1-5	CASREGSSNQPQHF	TGTGCCAGCAGGGAGGGGAGTAGCAATCAGCCCCAGCATTTT
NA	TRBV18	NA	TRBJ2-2	CASSPSTTVSTGELFF	TGTGCCAGCTCACCAAGTACGACAGTATCTACCGGGGAGCTGTTTTTT
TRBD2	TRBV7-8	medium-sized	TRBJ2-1	CASSPRLAGVENEQFF	TGTGCCAGCAGCCCCCGACTAGCGGGGGTTGAGAATGAGCAGTTCTTC
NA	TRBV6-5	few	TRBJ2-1	CASGGGWDEQFF	TGTGCCAGCGGCGGAGGGTGGGATGAGCAGTTCTTC
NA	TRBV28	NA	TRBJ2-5	CASSLTQKGPGETQYF	TGTGCCAGCAGTTTAACGCAGAAGGGGCCGGGAGAGACCCAGTACTTC
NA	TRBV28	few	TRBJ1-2	CASITPGGRGYTF	TGTGCCAGCATTACCCCCGGGGGGAGAGGCTACACCTTC
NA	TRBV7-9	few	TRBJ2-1	CASSLALTRDLRTSNEQFF	TGTGCCAGCAGCTTAGCCTTGACCCGGGACTTACGAACCAGTAATGAGCAGTTCTTC